This record looks at one T cell receptor (beta chain) sequence and its context. No antigen is known for it. This CDR3 contains 14 residues. CDR1 is SGHRS, CDR2 YFSETQ, per germline. V was clipped by 4 bases and J by 6 bases, with 16 bases between them. This entry is derived from a study of cytomegalovirus exposure and HLA in healthy donors. Study results and caveats: The dataset shows that most TCR sequences were rare, while some public TCRs occurred in many donors. Clusters of TCRs from the first cohort tended to co-occur in the 130 or so validation repertoires (as a later analysis found). In vitro testing confirmed a few CMV-associated chains as specific for CMV antigens. Reported performance of the classifier showed diagnosis of cytomegalovirus status with high specificity and sensitivity.

Using immunoSEQ multiplex PCR, the repertoire was profiled, and TCRdb retains in-frame clones only, with some absent. Of 130,000 to 150,000 clones listed, roughly 87% are singletons. This TCR was recovered from a woman under 30 in good health and CMV-seropositive. The J gene is TRBJ1-2, the V gene TRBV5-1; TRBD1 might be the D (6 bases). Sequenced sample: PBMCs. CDR3 sequence: CASSTGQVRDGYTF. The CDR3, as DNA: TGCGCCAGCAGCACAGGGCAGGTTAGGGATGGCTACACCTTC.